This T cell receptor beta chain is drawn from a study of blood T cell repertoires in COVID-19. Overall study: Sample material is recorded as cDNA or gDNA derived from T cells, B-cell-depleted T cells, or PBMCs.

Study processing details: Counts of nucleated cells, estimated from reference gene primer amplification, were obtained. Method: immunoSEQ multiplex PCR; TCRdb's copy keeps in-frame clones and lacks some. The V and J calls and clone size come from that table; D and trimming were worked out from the DNA. The sample lists 250,000 to 350,000 clones; roughly 90% were seen once. CDR3 length: 12 amino acids. Trimming took 5 bases from V and 3 from J, leaving 6 bases between them. Those enrolled in Seattle joined during active infection and were followed longitudinally afterward. The source material was peripheral blood. This TCR came from a woman in her thirties with COVID-19, enrolled during active disease. The V gene is TRBV12-3 or TRBV12-4, the J gene TRBJ2-3; possibly TRBD1 for D (5 bases). The CDR3 reads CASSPGTDTQYF. The CDR3 region has the DNA TGTGCCAGCAGTCCAGGGACAGATACGCAGTATTTT.